Listed here is a single TCR beta chain. Original methodology: Reference gene primer amplification in the assay estimated nucleated cell counts. Measured with immunoSEQ multiplex PCR; TCRdb has only the in-frame clones, and not every one. V, J and clone size reflect that table, while D and trimming were determined from the DNA. The top ten hold 3% of the sample, which has 250,000 or so clones, roughly 85% seen once. This record comes from a study of blood T cell repertoires in COVID-19. As for the study in general: Both acute and convalescent COVID-19 samples were obtained from the United States, Italy and Spain. In each case, the material was cDNA or gDNA derived from T cells, B-cell-depleted T cells, or PBMCs.

CDR1 DFQATT and CDR2 SNEGSKA come from the germline V gene (reference sequence). This CDR3 has 17 residues. The V gene end was trimmed by 3 bases and the J gene end by 9 bases; junction bases not matched to a gene: 14. The chain has TRBV20-1 and TRBJ2-1; 13 positions agree with TRBD2. The sample was peripheral blood. This TCR derives from a woman in her 30s with active or convalescent COVID-19. The DNA for the CDR3 is TGCAGTGCTAGTGACCCCAAACTAGCGGGGGGGTCTTTTGAGCAGTTCTTC. It translates to CSASDPKLAGGSFEQFF.